A single sample gave rise to the 18 T cell receptor beta chains below, sequenced in a study of blood T cell repertoires in COVID-19. The repertoire was sequenced with immunoSEQ multiplex PCR; TCRdb's copy has only in-frame clones and lacks some. The table lists about 140,000 clones, around nine tenths of them singletons. Sequencing was performed on peripheral blood. The receptors shown here come from a woman in her fifties or sixties with acute or convalescent COVID-19.

The V and J genes are TRBV6-1 and TRBJ2-3; 7 bases are a match to TRBD2. V gave up 1 base and J gave up 5 bases; unmatched junction bases: 3. The CDR3 loop spans 14 amino acids. CDR1 and CDR2 from the germline V gene are MNHNS and SASEGT. The CDR3: CASSEGGGGDTQYF. The CDR3 DNA is TGTGCCAGCAGTGAAGGGGGGGGTGGAGATACGCAGTATTTT.

A single count supports this clone. The gene calls are TRBV5-4 and TRBJ1-5, with D unclear. This CDR3 spans 13 amino acids. Germline loops: CDR1 SGHNT, CDR2 YYREEE (reference sequence). Trimming removed 0 bases at V and 5 bases at J, with 6 bases between. CDR3 in amino acids: CASSLGADQPQHF. The CDR3 bases are TGTGCCAGCAGCTTGGGGGCCGATCAGCCCCAGCATTTT.

V gene TRBV4-2 combines with J gene TRBJ2-5, with 10 bases identical to TRBD2. Germline-derived CDR1 and CDR2 are LGHNA and YNFKEQ. This CDR3 has 17 residues. V shed 3 bases and J 0 bases; nucleotides not matched to a gene: 7. The CDR3 reads CASSHALAGAYQETQYF. The CDR3 nucleotides read TGTGCCAGCAGCCATGCCCTAGCGGGGGCCTACCAAGAGACCCAGTACTTC.

This clone was detected once. This chain links TRBV6-6 with TRBJ2-7; TRBD1 aligns across 8 bases. Germline V lookup: CDR1 MNHNY, CDR2 SVGAGI (reference sequence). The CDR3 is 15 residues long. J lost 3 bases, V lost 6 bases, and 10 bases had no gene match. This chain's CDR3 is CASSTPRTGNYEQYF. CDR3 coding DNA: TGTGCCAGCAGCACTCCACGGACAGGGAACTACGAGCAGTACTTC.

The chain is built from TRBV7-3 and TRBJ2-3; TRBD2 matches 7 bases. The CDR3 loop spans 15 amino acids. Germline lookup yields CDR1 SGHTA and CDR2 FQGTGA. Germline trimming cut 2 bases from V and 2 bases from J; bases unmatched to any gene: 4. CDR3 sequence: CASSLLGLVTDTQYF. The CDR3 DNA follows: TGTGCCAGCAGCTTACTAGGACTAGTCACAGATACGCAGTATTTT.

This chain uses TRBV9 with TRBJ1-5; D unresolved. Germline CDR1 and CDR2: SGDLS and YYNGEE. This CDR3 comprises 13 residues. Trimming removed 3 bases from V and 7 bases from J, with 11 bases in between. CDR3 in amino acids: CASSGGEGQPQHF. The CDR3 coding sequence is TGTGCCAGCAGCGGAGGCGAGGGACAGCCCCAGCATTTT.

This rearrangement joins TRBV18 to TRBJ2-3; 7 bases match TRBD1. This CDR3 has 16 residues. Trimming removed 2 bases from V and 1 base from J; junction bases left unmatched: 6. CDR1 and CDR2 (germline): KGHSH, LQKENI. Here the CDR3 DNA reads TGTGCCAGCTCACCAAGACAGGGTGCCGGCACAGATACGCAGTATTTT. It translates to CASSPRQGAGTDTQYF.

The chain recombines TRBV30 with TRBJ2-4; possible D gene TRBD1, 6 bases. V lost 0 bases and J 0 bases, leaving 15 bases between the germline ends. Germline V CDR1 and CDR2: GTSNPN, SVGIG (reference sequence). This CDR3 has 17 amino acids. In DNA, the CDR3 is TGTGCCTGGAGTGTCGACCGGACAGCACTAGCCAAAAACATTCAGTACTTC. This gives the protein CAWSVDRTALAKNIQYF.

This clone was found once. This chain links TRBV27 with TRBJ1-4, with a tentative D call TRBD1 (5 bases). V lost 5 bases to trimming and J lost 8 bases, with 15 bases between them. The CDR3 spans 14 residues. CDR1 and CDR2 (germline): MNHEY, SMNVEV (reference sequence). In nucleotides, the CDR3 is TGTGCCAGCAGTCCCCGGGCAGGGATGGAAAAACTGTTTTTT. It specifies CASSPRAGMEKLFF.

CDR3 region: CASSLRPGQGYEAFF. The CDR3 DNA reads TGTGCCAGTAGTCTCCGCCCGGGACAGGGGTATGAAGCTTTCTTT. The chain recombines TRBV19 with TRBJ1-1; 10 nucleotides align to TRBD1. The CDR3 spans 15 residues. From germline, CDR1 is LNHDA and CDR2 SQIVND (reference sequence). The V and J ends lost 5 bases and 7 bases, in that order; junction bases with no gene match: 10. Full variable domain (rest looked up from reference TRBV19 and TRBJ1-1): DGGITQSPKYLFRKEGQNVTLSCEQNLNHDAMYWYRQDPGQGLRLIYYSQIVNDFQKGDIAEGYSVSREKKESFPLTVTSAQKNPTAFYLCASSLRPGQGYEAFFGQGTRLTVV.

CDR3 residues: CASSEGTGGYQPQHF. The CDR3 DNA reads as TGTGCCAGCAGTGAGGGGACAGGGGGCTATCAGCCCCAGCATTTT. The V gene is TRBV2, the J gene TRBJ1-5, with 12 bases lining up with TRBD1. The CDR3 extends over 15 amino acids. J was trimmed by 5 bases and V by 3 bases; bases with no gene match: 2. Per germline, CDR1 SNHLY and CDR2 FYNNEI.

This rearrangement joins TRBV10-3 to TRBJ2-5; TRBD2 agrees at 8 bases. With V trimmed by 5 bases and J by 5 bases, 7 bases remained unmatched. CDR1 and CDR2 (germline): ENHRY, SYGVKD. The length of the CDR3 is 14 residues. The CDR3 here is CAISWASGGETQYF. The CDR3 region has the DNA TGTGCCATCAGTTGGGCCTCGGGAGGGGAGACCCAGTACTTC.

V gene TRBV5-1 combines with J gene TRBJ2-3; weak D call: TRBD2 (6 bases). There are 14 residues in the CDR3. Trimming removed 5 bases from V and 0 bases from J, with 10 bases in between. Germline V CDR1 and CDR2: SGHRS, YFSETQ. CDR3 protein: CASSYSGSTDTQYF. Here the CDR3 DNA reads TGCGCCAGCAGTTATAGCGGAAGCACAGATACGCAGTATTTT.

This chain links TRBV6-5 with TRBJ2-7, with TRBD1 matching over 10 bases. The CDR3 extends over 13 amino acids. The V gene end was trimmed by 6 bases and the J gene end by 3 bases; junction bases not matched to a gene: 2. Germline V gives CDR1 MNHEY, CDR2 SVGAGI. This chain's CDR3 is CASRDRGVYEQYF. CDR3 DNA: TGTGCCAGCAGGGACAGGGGGGTCTACGAGCAGTACTTC.

This chain links TRBV10-2 with TRBJ1-4; 7 positions match TRBD1. The CDR3 is 16 amino acids. V trimming: 1 base; J trimming: 8 bases; junction bases outside the gene matches: 10. Germline V gene sequence: CDR1 WSHSY, CDR2 SAAADI. The CDR3 bases are TGCGCCAGCAGTGAGTGGAAGACAGGGTATAGCGAAAAACTGTTTTTT. Amino acids: CASSEWKTGYSEKLFF.

The chain combines TRBV5-1 with TRBJ2-2; 7 bases fit TRBD1. Germline V gives CDR1 SGHRS, CDR2 YFSETQ. J lost 2 bases, V lost 7 bases, and 2 bases had no gene match. This CDR3 region has 13 residues. The CDR3 DNA sequence: TGCGCCAGCCGACAGGGAAACACCGGGGAGCTGTTTTTT. It codes for CASRQGNTGELFF.

V and J are TRBV5-6 and TRBJ1-6; 7 bases are shared with TRBD1. The V and J ends lost 1 base and 14 bases, in that order; junction bases with no gene match: 9. The CDR3 consists of 14 residues. Germline CDR1 reads SGHDT; CDR2 reads YYEEEE. The CDR3 nucleotides are TGTGCCAGCAGCTTGTACAGGGGAGGTCGGGCCCTCCACTTT. This encodes CASSLYRGGRALHF.

The chain has TRBV5-1 and TRBJ1-2, with D unresolved. CDR3 length: 12 residues. Germline-derived CDR1 and CDR2 are SGHRS and YFSETQ. With 5 bases removed from V and 5 bases from J, the gap between germline ends came to 10 bases. In nucleotides, the CDR3 is TGCGCCAGCAGAGAGGAGGAGTATGGCTACACCTTC. Translating gives CASREEEYGYTF. Full variable domain (outside the CDR3, taken from reference TRBV5-1 and TRBJ1-2): KAGVTQTPRYLIKTRGQQVTLSCSPISGHRSVSWYQQTPGQGLQFLFEYFSETQRNKGNFPGRFSGRQFSNSRSEMNVSTLELGDSALYLCASREEEYGYTFGSGTRLTVV.